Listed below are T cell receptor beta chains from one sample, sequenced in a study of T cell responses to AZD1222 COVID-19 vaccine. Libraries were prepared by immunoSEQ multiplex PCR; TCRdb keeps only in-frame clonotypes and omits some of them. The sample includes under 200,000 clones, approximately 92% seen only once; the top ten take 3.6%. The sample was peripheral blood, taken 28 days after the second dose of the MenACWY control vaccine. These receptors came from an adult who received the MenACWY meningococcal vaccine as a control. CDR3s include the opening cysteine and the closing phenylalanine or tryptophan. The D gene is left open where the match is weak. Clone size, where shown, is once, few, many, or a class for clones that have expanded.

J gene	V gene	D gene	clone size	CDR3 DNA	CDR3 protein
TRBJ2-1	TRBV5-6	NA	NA	TGTGCCAGCAGCCACGATAACCGGGACTCAGAGCAGTTCTTC	CASSHDNRDSEQFF
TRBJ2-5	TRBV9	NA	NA	TGTGCCGGCAGCGTAGAAGAAAGCTACCAAGAGACCCAGTACTTC	CAGSVEESYQETQYF
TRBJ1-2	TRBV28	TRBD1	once	TGTGCCACCTCAAGGGGGCGGTATGGCAACACCTTC	CATSRGRYGNTF
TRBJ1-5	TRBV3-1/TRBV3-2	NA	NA	TGTGCCAGCAGCTCGACAGTTAATAGCAATCAGCCCCAGCATTTT	CASSSTVNSNQPQHF
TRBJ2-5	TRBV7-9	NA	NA	TGTGCCAGCAGGGACAGAGAGACCCAGTACTTC	CASRDRETQYF
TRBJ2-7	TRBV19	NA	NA	TGTGCCAGTAAAGGTATGGTGAACTCCTACGAGCAGTACTTC	CASKGMVNSYEQYF
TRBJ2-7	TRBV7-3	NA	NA	TGTGCCAGCAGCTTAACCGGGAACAGGGACGAGCAGTACTTC	CASSLTGNRDEQYF
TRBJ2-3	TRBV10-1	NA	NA	TGCGCCAGCAGTGAACGCGACCCGAGGACAGATACGCAGTATTTT	CASSERDPRTDTQYF
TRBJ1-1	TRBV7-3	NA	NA	TGTGCCAGCAGCTTAAGCAACGGGGGCGGGTACACTGAAGCTTTCTTT	CASSLSNGGGYTEAFF
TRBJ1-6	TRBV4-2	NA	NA	TGTGCCAGCAGCCAATGGAAGGACGGCGACTCACCCCTCCACTTT	CASSQWKDGDSPLHF
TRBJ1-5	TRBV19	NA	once	TGTGCCAGTACCCCCTTGGGGGGCTTGGATCAGCCCCAGCATTTT	CASTPLGGLDQPQHF
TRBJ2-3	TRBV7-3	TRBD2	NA	TGTGCCAGCAGCTTAAGTCGTCGGCAGCTAGGACTAGCGGGACAGAACCGCCCGTCAGATACGCAGTATTTT	CASSLSRRQLGLAGQNRPSDTQYF
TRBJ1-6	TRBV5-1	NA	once	TGCGCCAGCAGCGGGGGACAAGGGGGGAATTCACCCCTCCACTTT	CASSGGQGGNSPLHF
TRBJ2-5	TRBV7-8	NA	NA	TGTGCCAGCAGCTGGGCTGGCTTATCTCAAGAGACCCAGTACTTC	CASSWAGLSQETQYF
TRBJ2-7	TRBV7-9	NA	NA	TGTGCCAGCAGCTTAGCCTGGAGGGGTCCATTGTACTTC	CASSLAWRGPLYF
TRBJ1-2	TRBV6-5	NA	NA	TGTGCCAGCAGTTACTCGAGAACGGGTTCGACAGGCTACACCTTC	CASSYSRTGSTGYTF
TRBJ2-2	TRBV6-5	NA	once	TGTGCCAGCGGTCGGCCTAGCGCTAACACCGGGGAGCTGTTTTTT	CASGRPSANTGELFF
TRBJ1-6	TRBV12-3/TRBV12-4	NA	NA	TGTGCCAGCAGCCCTGATAATTCACCCCTCCACTTT	CASSPDNSPLHF
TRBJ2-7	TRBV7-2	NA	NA	TGTGCCAGCAGGTTAGGGGGCGGGAACTACGAGCAGTACTTC	CASRLGGGNYEQYF
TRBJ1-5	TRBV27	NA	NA	TGTGCCAGCCACGGGGTTGGCCAGCCCCAGCATTTT	CASHGVGQPQHF
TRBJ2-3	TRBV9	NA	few	TGTGCCAGCAGCGTAGAGGGCGGTCGGGATACGCAGTATTTT	CASSVEGGRDTQYF
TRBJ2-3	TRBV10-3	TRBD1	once	TGTGCCATCAGTGCGACGACAGGGAAGGCGCAGTATTTT	CAISATTGKAQYF
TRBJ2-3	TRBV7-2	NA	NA	TGTGCCAGCAGCGCCCCGCCGGGACACCGCACAGATACGCAGTATTTT	CASSAPPGHRTDTQYF
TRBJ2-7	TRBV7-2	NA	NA	TGTGCCAGCAGCTTCGTCTACGAGCAGTACTTC	CASSFVYEQYF
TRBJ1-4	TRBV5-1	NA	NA	TGCGCCAGCAGCTTGGCCGGGTCCCCCAATGAAAAACTGTTTTTT	CASSLAGSPNEKLFF
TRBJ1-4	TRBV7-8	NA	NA	TGTGCCAGCAGCTCGACAGGTTGGGGAGAAAAACTGTTTTTT	CASSSTGWGEKLFF
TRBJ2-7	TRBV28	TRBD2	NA	TGTGCCAGCAGAATGATGGGGACTAGCGGGTTCTACGAGCAGTACTTC	CASRMMGTSGFYEQYF
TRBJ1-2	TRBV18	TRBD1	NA	TGTGCCAGCTCACTGGACAGGGGAGACTATGGCTACACCTTC	CASSLDRGDYGYTF
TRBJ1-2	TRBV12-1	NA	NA	TGTGCCAGCAGCTTTGAGCCCCTACAGGGGGCGCTTGACTATGGCTACACCTTC	CASSFEPLQGALDYGYTF
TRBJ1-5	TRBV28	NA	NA	TGTGCCAGCAGTTTATCCGTCGCAGGGTTGGGTCAGCCCCAGCATTTT	CASSLSVAGLGQPQHF
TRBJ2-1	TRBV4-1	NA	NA	TGCGCCAGCAGTAGGAACTCCTACAATGAGCAGTTCTTC	CASSRNSYNEQFF
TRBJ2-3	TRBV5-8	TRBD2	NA	TGTGCCAGCAGCTTCCACCTAGGGACTAGCAGTATATTCACAGATACGCAGTATTTT	CASSFHLGTSSIFTDTQYF
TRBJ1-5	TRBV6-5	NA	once	TGTGCCAGCAGTTACGACGGCAATCAGCCCCAGCATTTT	CASSYDGNQPQHF
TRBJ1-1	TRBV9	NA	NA	TGTGCCAGCAGCCCCCGGGGAGAAGTGTACACTGAAGCTTTCTTT	CASSPRGEVYTEAFF
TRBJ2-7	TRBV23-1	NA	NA	TGCGCCCTAGAGGGCGTTTACGAGCAGTACTTC	CALEGVYEQYF
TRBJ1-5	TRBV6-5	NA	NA	TGTGCCAGCAAGGCTAATCGCGGGAGCGAAAGATCCCAGCATTTT	CASKANRGSERSQHF
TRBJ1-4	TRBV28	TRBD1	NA	TGTGCCAGCAGTTTCGGTAGGACAGGGTTGTCAACTAATGAAAAACTGTTTTTT	CASSFGRTGLSTNEKLFF
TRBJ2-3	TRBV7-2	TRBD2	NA	TGTGCCTCAGCGGGAGGGAGCACAGATACGCAGTATTTT	CASAGGSTDTQYF
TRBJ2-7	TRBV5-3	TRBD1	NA	TGTGCCAGAAGTCCCTTCGGGACAGGGCGCCACGAGCAGTACTTC	CARSPFGTGRHEQYF
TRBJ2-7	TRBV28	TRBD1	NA	TGTGCCAGCAGTTTTCTACAGGGGAAGAACTACGAGCAGTACTTC	CASSFLQGKNYEQYF
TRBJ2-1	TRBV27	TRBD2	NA	TGTGCCAGCAGCCCCGGACTAGCGGGAGCTAGAGAGCAGTTCTTC	CASSPGLAGAREQFF
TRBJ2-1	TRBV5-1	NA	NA	TGCGCCAGCAGCTGGGTCTACAATGAGCAGTTCTTC	CASSWVYNEQFF
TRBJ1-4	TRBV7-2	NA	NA	TGTGCCAGCAGCGATGGAGGGGACCTGACACGGGAAAAACTGTTTTTT	CASSDGGDLTREKLFF
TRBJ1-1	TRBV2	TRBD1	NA	TGTGCCAGCAGTCAGGGGCGGACAGGAAGCACTGAAGCTTTCTTT	CASSQGRTGSTEAFF
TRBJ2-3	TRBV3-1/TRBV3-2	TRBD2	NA	TGTGCCAGCAGCCGCCTACTAGCGGGAGGGCCAAGAGATACGCAGTATTTT	CASSRLLAGGPRDTQYF
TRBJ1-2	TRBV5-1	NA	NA	TGCGCCAGCAGCCAAGGACAGTTAAGCTATGGCTACACCTTC	CASSQGQLSYGYTF
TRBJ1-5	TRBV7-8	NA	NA	TGTGCCAGCAGCCGTACAGATCTTAGCAATCAGCCCCAGCATTTT	CASSRTDLSNQPQHF
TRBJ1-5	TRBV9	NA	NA	TGTGCCAGCAGCGTAGGGGGGGCGGGCAATCAGCCCCAGCATTTT	CASSVGGAGNQPQHF
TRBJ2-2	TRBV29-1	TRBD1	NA	TGCAGCGTTGGGGGACAGATCACCGGGGAGCTGTTTTTT	CSVGGQITGELFF
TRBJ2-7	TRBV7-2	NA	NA	TGTGCCAGCAGCCCCGGCTGGGAGCAGTACTTC	CASSPGWEQYF
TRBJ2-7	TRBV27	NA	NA	TGTGCCAGCAGCACTTCTAGCGCGAACTACGAGCAGTACTTC	CASSTSSANYEQYF
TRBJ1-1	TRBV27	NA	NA	TGTGCCAGCAGTTTATCGGGGGGGGGAACCACTGAAGCTTTCTTT	CASSLSGGGTTEAFF
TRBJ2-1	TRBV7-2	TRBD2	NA	TGTGCCAGCAGCTCCTCCTTAGGACGGGGGGGTGAGCAGTTCTTC	CASSSSLGRGGEQFF